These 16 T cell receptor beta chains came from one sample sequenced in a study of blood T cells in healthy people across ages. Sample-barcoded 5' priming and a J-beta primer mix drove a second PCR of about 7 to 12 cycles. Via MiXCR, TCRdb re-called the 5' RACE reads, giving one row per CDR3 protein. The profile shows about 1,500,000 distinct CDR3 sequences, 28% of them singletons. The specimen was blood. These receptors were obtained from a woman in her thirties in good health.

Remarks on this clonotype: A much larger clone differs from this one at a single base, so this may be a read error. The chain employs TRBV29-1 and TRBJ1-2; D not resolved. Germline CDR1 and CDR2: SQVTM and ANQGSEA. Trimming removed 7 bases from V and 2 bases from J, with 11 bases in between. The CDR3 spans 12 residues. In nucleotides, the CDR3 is TGCAGCGGTCAGACACAAAACTATGGCTACACCTTC. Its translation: CSGQTQNYGYTF.

The CDR3 nucleotides read TGTGCCAGCAGTCTTTTCGCCGGGGCGCAATTGAAGCAGTACTTC. Protein sequence: CASSLFAGAQLKQYF. The rearrangement links TRBV27 to TRBJ2-7; D may match TRBD1 or TRBD2 (5 bases each). Germline-derived CDR1 and CDR2 are MNHEY and SMNVEV (reference sequence). V dropped 5 bases and J dropped 8 bases, with 22 bases sitting between them. This CDR3 is built from 15 residues.

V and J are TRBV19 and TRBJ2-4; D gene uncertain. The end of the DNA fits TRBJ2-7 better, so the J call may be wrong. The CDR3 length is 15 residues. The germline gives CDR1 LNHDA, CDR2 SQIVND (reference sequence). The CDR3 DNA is TGTGCCAGTAGTAGGAGCTTCAAGGGTCTCTACGAGCAGTACTTC. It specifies CASSRSFKGLYEQYF.

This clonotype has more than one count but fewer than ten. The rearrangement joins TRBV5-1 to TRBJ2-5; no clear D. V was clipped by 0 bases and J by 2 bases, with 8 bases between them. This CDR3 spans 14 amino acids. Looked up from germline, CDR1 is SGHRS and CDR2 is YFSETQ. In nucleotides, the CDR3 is TGCGCCAGCAGCTTGGCGGCAGAACAAGAGACCCAGTACTTC. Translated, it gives CASSLAAEQETQYF.

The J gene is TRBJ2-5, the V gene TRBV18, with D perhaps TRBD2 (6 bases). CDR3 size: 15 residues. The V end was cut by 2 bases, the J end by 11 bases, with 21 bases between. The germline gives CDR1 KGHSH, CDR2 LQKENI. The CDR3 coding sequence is TGTGCCAGCTCACCAGGCGGGACCGTCTACAATGAGCAGTACTTC. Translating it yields CASSPGGTVYNEQYF. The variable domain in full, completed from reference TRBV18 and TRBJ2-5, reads NAGVMQNPRHLVRRRGQEARLRCSPMKGHSHVYWYRQLPEEGLKFMVYLQKENIIDESGMPKERFSAEFPKEGPSILRIQQVVRGDSAAYFCASSPGGTVYNEQYFGPGTRLLVL.

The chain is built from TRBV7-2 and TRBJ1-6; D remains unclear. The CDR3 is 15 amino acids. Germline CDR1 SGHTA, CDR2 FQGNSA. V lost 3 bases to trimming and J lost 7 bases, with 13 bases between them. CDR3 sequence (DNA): TGTGCCAGCAGCTTCAGGACTGGCGGAAATTCACCCCTCCACTTT. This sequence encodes CASSFRTGGNSPLHF.

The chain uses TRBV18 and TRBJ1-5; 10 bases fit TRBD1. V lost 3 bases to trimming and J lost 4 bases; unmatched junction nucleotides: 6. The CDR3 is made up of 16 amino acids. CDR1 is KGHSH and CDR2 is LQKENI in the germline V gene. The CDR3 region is CASSPGTGELNQPQHF. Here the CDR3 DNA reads TGTGCCAGCTCACCGGGGACAGGGGAGTTGAATCAGCCCCAGCATTTT.

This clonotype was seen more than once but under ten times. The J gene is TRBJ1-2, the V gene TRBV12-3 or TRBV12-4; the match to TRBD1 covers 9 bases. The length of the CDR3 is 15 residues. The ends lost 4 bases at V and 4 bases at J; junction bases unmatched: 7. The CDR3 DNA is TGTGCCAGCAGTTCAACCGGGACAGGGATCTATGGCTACACCTTC. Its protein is CASSSTGTGIYGYTF.

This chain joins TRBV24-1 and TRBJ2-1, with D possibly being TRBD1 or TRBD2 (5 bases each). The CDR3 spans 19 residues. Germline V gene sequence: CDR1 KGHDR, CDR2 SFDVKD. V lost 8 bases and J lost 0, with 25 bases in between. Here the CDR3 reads CATTTLGRQFPYSYNEQFF. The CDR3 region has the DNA TGTGCCACCACAACCCTGGGACGCCAATTCCCATACTCCTACAATGAGCAGTTCTTC.

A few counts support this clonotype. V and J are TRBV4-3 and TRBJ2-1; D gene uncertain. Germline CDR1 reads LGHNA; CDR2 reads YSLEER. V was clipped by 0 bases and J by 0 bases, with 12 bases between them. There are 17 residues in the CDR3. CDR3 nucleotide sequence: TGCGCCAGCAGCCAAGATCCCCTACCCGACTCCTACAATGAGCAGTTCTTC. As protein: CASSQDPLPDSYNEQFF.

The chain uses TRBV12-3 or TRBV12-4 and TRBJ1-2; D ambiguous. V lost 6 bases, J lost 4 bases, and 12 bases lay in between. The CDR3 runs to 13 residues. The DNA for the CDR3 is TGTGCCAGCAGCGGGGTGCTAGGCTATGGCTACACCTTC. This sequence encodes CASSGVLGYGYTF.

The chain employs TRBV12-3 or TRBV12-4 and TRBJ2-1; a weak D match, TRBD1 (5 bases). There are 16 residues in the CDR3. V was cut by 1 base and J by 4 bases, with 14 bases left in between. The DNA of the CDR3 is TGTGCCAGCAGTTTAGTACCCGCGACAGTGTACAATGAGCAGTTCTTC. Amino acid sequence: CASSLVPATVYNEQFF.

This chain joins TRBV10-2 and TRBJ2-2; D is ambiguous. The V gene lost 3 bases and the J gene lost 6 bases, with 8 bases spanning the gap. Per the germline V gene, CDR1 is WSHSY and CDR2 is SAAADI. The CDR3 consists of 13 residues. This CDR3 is CASSEWTAGELFF. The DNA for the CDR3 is TGCGCCAGCAGTGAATGGACCGCCGGGGAGCTGTTTTTT.

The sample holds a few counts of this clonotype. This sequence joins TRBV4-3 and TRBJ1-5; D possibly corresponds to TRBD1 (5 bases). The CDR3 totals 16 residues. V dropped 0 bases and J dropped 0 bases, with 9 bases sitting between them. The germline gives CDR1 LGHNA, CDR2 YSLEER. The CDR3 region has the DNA TGCGCCAGCAGCCAAGATCCGGGGGTTAGCAATCAGCCCCAGCATTTT. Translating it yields CASSQDPGVSNQPQHF.

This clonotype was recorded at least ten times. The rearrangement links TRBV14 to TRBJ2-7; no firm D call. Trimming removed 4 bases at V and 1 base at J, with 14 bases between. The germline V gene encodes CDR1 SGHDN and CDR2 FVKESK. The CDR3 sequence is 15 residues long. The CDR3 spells CASSPNRLLSYEQYF. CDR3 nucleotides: TGTGCCAGCAGCCCCAATAGACTGCTTTCCTACGAGCAGTACTTC.

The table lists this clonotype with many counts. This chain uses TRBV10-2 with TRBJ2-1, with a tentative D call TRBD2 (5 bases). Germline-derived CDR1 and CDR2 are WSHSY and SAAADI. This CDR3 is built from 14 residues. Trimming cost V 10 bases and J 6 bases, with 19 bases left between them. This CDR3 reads CATRGDYYINEQFF. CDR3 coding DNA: TGCGCCACTCGGGGAGATTATTATATCAATGAGCAGTTCTTC.